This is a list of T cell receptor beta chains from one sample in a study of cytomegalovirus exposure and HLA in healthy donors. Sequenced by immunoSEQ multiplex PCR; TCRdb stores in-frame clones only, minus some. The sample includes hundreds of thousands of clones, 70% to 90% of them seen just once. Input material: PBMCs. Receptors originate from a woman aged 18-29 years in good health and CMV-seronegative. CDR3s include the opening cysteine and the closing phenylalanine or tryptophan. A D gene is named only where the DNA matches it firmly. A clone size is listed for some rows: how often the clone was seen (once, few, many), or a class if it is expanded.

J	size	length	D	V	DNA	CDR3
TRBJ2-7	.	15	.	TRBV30	TGTGCCTGGAGTGTTTGGCAGGCAGCCACCTACGAGCAGTACTTC	CAWSVWQAATYEQYF
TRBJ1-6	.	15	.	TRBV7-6	TGTGCCAGCAGCTTAGAGGACAGTCCGAATTCACCCCTCCACTTT	CASSLEDSPNSPLHF
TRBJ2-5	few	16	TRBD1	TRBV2	TGTGCCAGCAGTTTCGAATTGGACAGGACCGGGGAGACCCAGTACTTC	CASSFELDRTGETQYF
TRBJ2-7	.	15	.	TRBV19	TGTGCCAGTAGTGCCCGTCAGGGGAATCACTACGAGCAGTACTTC	CASSARQGNHYEQYF
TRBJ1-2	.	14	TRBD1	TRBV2	TGTGCCAGCAGCCCTACAGGGGGCACGCGAGGCTACACCTTC	CASSPTGGTRGYTF
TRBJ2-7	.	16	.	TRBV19	TGTGCCAGTAGTACTCCGGCCACCTCGGGAACCTACGAGCAGTACTTC	CASSTPATSGTYEQYF
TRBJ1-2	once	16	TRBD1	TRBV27	TGTGCCAGCAGTTCCGGGACAGGGGTCAATAACTATGGCTACACCTTC	CASSSGTGVNNYGYTF
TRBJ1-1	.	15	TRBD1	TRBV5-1	TGCGCCAGCAGCGTTTCAGGGGGCGCGAACACTGAAGCTTTCTTT	CASSVSGGANTEAFF
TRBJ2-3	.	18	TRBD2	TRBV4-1	TGCGCCAGCAGCCAAAGATTAGAACTAGCGTTAAGCACAGATACGCAGTATTTT	CASSQRLELALSTDTQYF
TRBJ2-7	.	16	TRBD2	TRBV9	TGTGCCAGCAGCATCAGTAGCGGGGGAAGTTCCTACGAGCAGTACTTC	CASSISSGGSSYEQYF
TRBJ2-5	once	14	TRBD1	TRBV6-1	TGTGCCAGCAGCCTAGTGACAGGGGCAGAGACCCAGTACTTC	CASSLVTGAETQYF
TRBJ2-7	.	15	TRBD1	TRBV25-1	TGTGCCAGCAGTGAGTTCCGGGACAGGGCCTACGAGCAGTACTTC	CASSEFRDRAYEQYF
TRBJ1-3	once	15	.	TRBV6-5	TGTGCCAGCAGTTACTCGACAGGCCCTGGAAACACCATATATTTT	CASSYSTGPGNTIYF
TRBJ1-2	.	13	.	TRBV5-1	TGCGCCAGCAGCTTCGGGGGTAACTATGGCTACACCTTC	CASSFGGNYGYTF
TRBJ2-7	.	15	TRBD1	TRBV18	TGTGCCAGCTCCCCACCGACAGGGAGCTCCTACGAGCAGTACTTC	CASSPPTGSSYEQYF
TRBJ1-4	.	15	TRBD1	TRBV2	TGTGCCAGCACCCTACAGGGGCAGACTAATGAAAAACTGTTTTTT	CASTLQGQTNEKLFF
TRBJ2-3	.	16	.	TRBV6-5	TGTGCCAGCAGTTACGACTCGCTATACTCCACAGATACGCAGTATTTT	CASSYDSLYSTDTQYF
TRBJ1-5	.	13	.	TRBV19	TGTGCCAGTAGTTTTTTGGGAGGGCAGCCCCAGCATTTT	CASSFLGGQPQHF
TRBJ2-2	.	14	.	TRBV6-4	TGTGCCAGCAGTGTCGGGAGGAACACCGGGGAGCTGTTTTTT	CASSVGRNTGELFF
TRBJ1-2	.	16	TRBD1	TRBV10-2	TGCGCCAGCAGTGGGTTGAACACAGGGGGCGCGGATGGCTACACCTTC	CASSGLNTGGADGYTF
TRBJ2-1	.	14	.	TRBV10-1	TGCGCCAGCAGTGAGTCCCTTCTTCGGAATGAGCAGTTCTTC	CASSESLLRNEQFF
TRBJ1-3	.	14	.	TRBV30	TGTGCCTGGAGTGTAGGGGTACGCGGAAACACCATATATTTT	CAWSVGVRGNTIYF
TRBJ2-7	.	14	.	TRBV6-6	TGTGCCAGCAGTTACTCCTTGGGGGCGTACGAGCAGTACTTC	CASSYSLGAYEQYF
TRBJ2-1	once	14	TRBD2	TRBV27	TGTGCCAGCAGGCGGGGGGGCCCCAACAATGAGCAGTTCTTC	CASRRGGPNNEQFF
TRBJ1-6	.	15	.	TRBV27	TGTGCCAGCAGTTTGAGACAGGAACCCTATTCACCCCTCCACTTT	CASSLRQEPYSPLHF
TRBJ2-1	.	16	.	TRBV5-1	TGCGCCAGCAGCACCTTCGGCCAGGTGGTCTACAATGAGCAGTTCTTC	CASSTFGQVVYNEQFF
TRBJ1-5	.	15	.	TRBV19	TGTGCCAGTACCGTTCGGGGGGATCACAATCAGCCCCAGCATTTT	CASTVRGDHNQPQHF
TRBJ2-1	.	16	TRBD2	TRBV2	TGTGCCAGTGTCGGGAGAGCGGGGAGCTCCTACAATGAGCAGTTCTTC	CASVGRAGSSYNEQFF